This T cell receptor (beta chain) was captured in a study of identical twins. This CDR3 has 16 amino acids. Looked up from germline, CDR1 is SGHKS and CDR2 is YYEKEE (reference sequence). V was trimmed by 0 bases and J by 5 bases, leaving 18 bases between them. MiXCR, run by TCRdb on the 5' RACE reads, gives a single entry per CDR3 protein. Seen here are roughly 250,000 distinct CDR3 sequences, roughly 7% observed once, and the top ten hold 3% to 4.5%. The same specimen was also included in a second study, on yellow fever vaccine responses in identical twins.

The chain has TRBV5-5 and TRBJ2-7; D is unresolved. What was sequenced was memory (CD45RO+) T cells sorted from blood. The sequence was collected from a woman under 30 in good health. CDR3 in amino acids: CASSLAYSLFCDEQYV. The CDR3 DNA follows: TGTGCCAGCAGCTTGGCGTACTCACTCTTCTGTGACGAGCAGTACGTC.